This TCR beta chain was recorded in a study of T cell repertoires in aging, cancer and after chemotherapy. Study-level information: Six age groups, ranging from 30 or younger to 70 or older, included the donors. Patients with chronic lymphocytic leukemia were sampled before and after fludarabine- or bendamustine-based chemotherapy.

Amplification of TCR beta used genomic DNA extracted from peripheral blood. Multiplex touch-down PCR with TRB-A/B primers amplified rearranged V-D-J TRB sequences. In TCRdb, the multiplex PCR reads were re-called with MiXCR into one record per CDR3 protein. The data contain fewer than 4,500 distinct CDR3 sequences, around a quarter of them singletons. Findings and limits, study-wide: Untreated cancer patients had significantly lower blood TCR diversity than age-matched healthy donors.

A few counts support this clonotype. The target antigen is unknown. This CDR3 contains 18 residues. The V gene's germline CDR1 is GTSNPN and CDR2 SVGIG (reference sequence). V lost 3 bases, J lost 2 bases, and 14 bases stayed unmatched. The sequencing input was blood. The rearrangement joins TRBV30 to TRBJ1-2, with 11 bases aligning to TRBD1. The receptor comes from a human donor with a blood cancer. The DNA of the CDR3 is TGTGCCTGGAGACTAGGGGACACCGGGACAGGGGGGAACTATGGCTACACCTTC. Encoded protein: CAWRLGDTGTGGNYGYTF.